The clone carrying this T cell receptor beta chain was found a few times. This sample was taken from a study of patients and donors after allogeneic stem cell transplantation. In germline, CDR1 is SGHRS, CDR2 YFSETQ. The CDR3 spans 15 residues. Trimming stripped 0 bases from V and 4 bases from J, with 11 bases between. TCRdb re-derived calls from the RT-PCR reads in MiXCR, one entry per CDR3 protein. The sample yields hundreds of thousands of distinct CDR3 sequences, 16% seen once. Sequencing input: blood, either unsorted or a sorted T cell fraction (not recorded which). This clonotype was obtained from a human donor who was either an allogeneic HSCT recipient or a stem cell or donor lymphocyte infusion donor (not recorded which). It is not recorded whose cells these are; they may come from a transplant donor. The V gene is TRBV5-1, the J gene TRBJ1-5, with a tentative D call TRBD1 (6 bases). The CDR3: CASSLEAGTNQPQHF. In DNA form, the CDR3 reads TGCGCCAGCAGCTTGGAGGCAGGGACAAATCAGCCCCAGCATTTT.